Sequencing of this T cell receptor (beta chain) was carried out in a study of shared clonotypes between healthy human individuals. Notes on the study in general: Generation probabilities of non-shared clonotypes were lower (relative to those shared by all four donors). Generally, naive subsets came out with larger estimated richness than memory subsets.

After removal of 0 bases from V and 7 bases from J, the junction contained 8 bases not matched to a gene. Germline loops: CDR1 SGHRS, CDR2 YFSETQ. CDR3 size: 16 residues. Authors' data handling: Quality scores were absent from the junction-only immunoSEQ sequences, so filtering differed. Some clones are missing from TCRdb's copy, which holds only in-frame ones; the method was immunoSEQ multiplex PCR. V and J calls and clone size come straight from that table; D and trimming were deduced from the DNA. The table has 2 million to 2.5 million clones, about 95% seen once. Regarding this clone: Its antigen is unknown.

Sequenced: naive CD4+ T cells sorted from blood. The subset is: CD45RA+ positively selected. This chain connects TRBV5-1 to TRBJ2-1, with 9 positions matching TRBD2. This clonotype originated in a young man in good health. Written as DNA, the CDR3 is TGCGCCAGCAGCTTGGGACTAGCGGTCATGGAGAATGAGCAGTTCTTC. Translation gives CASSLGLAVMENEQFF.